These 20 T cell receptor beta chains were sequenced from one sample in a study of shared clonotypes between healthy human individuals. The data were produced by immunoSEQ multiplex PCR, yet TCRdb's version contains in-frame clones alone and is incomplete. Among about 1,500,000 clones listed, approximately 97% were seen once. The sequencing input was naive CD4+ T cells sorted from blood. The subset denotes: CD45RA+ positively selected. These receptors all come from a young man in good health.

V and J are TRBV18 and TRBJ2-2, with 7 positions matching TRBD1. The CDR3 sequence is 17 residues long. Germline CDR1 and CDR2: KGHSH and LQKENI. Losses at the gene ends were 2 bases for V and 8 bases for J; bases not matched to a gene: 14. The CDR3 loop reads CASSPSPGTALGGELFF. In DNA, the CDR3 is TGTGCCAGCTCACCATCCCCCGGGACAGCACTTGGTGGGGAGCTGTTTTTT.

This chain uses TRBV19 with TRBJ1-1, with D maybe TRBD1 (5 bases). This CDR3 contains 15 residues. CDR1 and CDR2 (germline): LNHDA, SQIVND (reference sequence). Trimming left V 1 base short and J 4 bases short, with 13 bases between. This CDR3 reads CASSIGGSAGTEAFF. CDR3 nucleotide sequence: TGTGCCAGTAGTATAGGGGGGAGTGCCGGCACTGAAGCTTTCTTT.

The chain couples TRBV5-4 to TRBJ2-1; TRBD1 aligns across 7 bases. This CDR3 is 15 amino acids long. CDR1 and CDR2 from the germline V gene are SGHNT and YYREEE (reference sequence). V was clipped by 4 bases and J by 0 bases; unmatched bases: 4. CDR3 in amino acids: CASSRRDSSYNEQFF. CDR3 coding DNA: TGTGCCAGCAGCCGTCGGGACAGCTCCTACAATGAGCAGTTCTTC.

The gene calls are TRBV5-1 and TRBJ1-5; D gene unclear. The CDR3 is 14 amino acids. Per the germline V gene, CDR1 is SGHRS and CDR2 is YFSETQ. With 0 bases removed from V and 8 bases from J, the gap between germline ends came to 12 bases. The DNA of the CDR3 is TGCGCCAGCAGCTTGGTCGCCGGTACGGAGCCCCAGCATTTT. Amino acids: CASSLVAGTEPQHF. The complete variable domain, with remaining parts taken from reference TRBV5-1 and TRBJ1-5, reads KAGVTQTPRYLIKTRGQQVTLSCSPISGHRSVSWYQQTPGQGLQFLFEYFSETQRNKGNFPGRFSGRQFSNSRSEMNVSTLELGDSALYLCASSLVAGTEPQHFGDGTRLSIL.

This clone showed up just a few times. This sample also contains other DNA sequences that code for the same CDR3. The chain has TRBV18 and TRBJ2-3, with D unclear. With 2 bases removed from V and 4 bases from J, the gap between germline ends came to 4 bases. The germline V gene encodes CDR1 KGHSH and CDR2 LQKENI. The CDR3 is 12 residues long. This CDR3 reads CASSPIPDTQYF. As DNA, the CDR3 is TGTGCCAGCTCACCAATTCCAGATACGCAGTATTTT.

V usage is TRBV5-4 and J usage is TRBJ2-7; tentatively, D is TRBD2 (8 bases). The CDR3 is 14 residues long. Germline CDR1 and CDR2: SGHNT and YYREEE (reference sequence). Trimming cost V 4 bases and J 5 bases, with 16 bases left between them. The CDR3 DNA is TGTGCCAGCAGCCCGGGGGGGGACAGAGACGAGCAGTACTTC. Translated: CASSPGGDRDEQYF.

The V call is TRBV28, the J call TRBJ1-2; 8 bases map to TRBD1. CDR1 MDHEN and CDR2 SYDVKM come from the germline V gene. V trimming: 8 bases; J trimming: 4 bases; junction bases outside the gene matches: 6. The CDR3 has 13 amino acids. The CDR3 bases are TGTGCCAGCCGGTGGACAGGGCCCTATGGCTACACCTTC. It translates to CASRWTGPYGYTF.

With respect to this clone: Other DNA sequences in this specimen translate into the identical CDR3. This sequence joins TRBV18 and TRBJ2-1; D unclear. From germline, CDR1 is KGHSH and CDR2 LQKENI. V gave up 1 base and J gave up 0 bases, with 7 bases separating them. The CDR3 totals 15 residues. CDR3 coding DNA: TGTGCCAGCTCACCACTAGGCCGCTCCTACAATGAGCAGTTCTTC. Its protein product is CASSPLGRSYNEQFF.

This chain links TRBV9 with TRBJ1-2; D ambiguous. This CDR3 has 12 residues. In germline, CDR1 is SGDLS, CDR2 YYNGEE. Deletions cut 6 bases from V and 3 bases from J, with 9 bases between. The CDR3 bases are TGTGCCAGCACCAAAGACCACTATGGCTACACCTTC. This sequence encodes CASTKDHYGYTF. Using reference TRBV9 and TRBJ1-2 for the parts outside the CDR3, the full variable domain is DSGVTQTPKHLITATGQRVTLRCSPRSGDLSVYWYQQSLDQGLQFLIQYYNGEERAKGNILERFSAQQFPDLHSELNLSSLELGDSALYFCASTKDHYGYTFGSGTRLTVV.

The chain carries TRBV18 and TRBJ2-7, with 10 bases matching TRBD2. This CDR3 has 19 amino acids. Germline trimming cut 2 bases from V and 5 bases from J; bases unmatched to any gene: 18. The germline V gene has CDR1 KGHSH and CDR2 LQKENI. CDR3 residues: CASSPIWGASGSSSDEQYF. The CDR3 DNA sequence: TGTGCCAGCTCACCAATCTGGGGGGCTAGCGGGAGCAGTTCTGACGAGCAGTACTTC. The complete variable domain, with remaining parts taken from reference TRBV18 and TRBJ2-7, reads NAGVMQNPRHLVRRRGQEARLRCSPMKGHSHVYWYRQLPEEGLKFMVYLQKENIIDESGMPKERFSAEFPKEGPSILRIQQVVRGDSAAYFCASSPIWGASGSSSDEQYFGPGTRLTVT.

The genes are TRBV6-5 and TRBJ2-4; no reliable D call. The CDR3 runs to 15 residues. The germline gives CDR1 MNHEY, CDR2 SVGAGI. The germline V and J ends were trimmed by 6 bases and 4 bases, with 16 bases remaining between them. The CDR3, as DNA: TGTGCCAGCAGAGACCCCACGGGCACAAAAAACATTCAGTACTTC. This gives the protein CASRDPTGTKNIQYF.

The chain combines TRBV18 with TRBJ2-5; possibly TRBD1 for D (5 bases). Between the trimmed V and J ends, which lost 2 bases and 5 bases, there was a span of 12 bases. The CDR3 spans 14 residues. Germline V lookup: CDR1 KGHSH, CDR2 LQKENI. Written as DNA, the CDR3 is TGTGCCAGCTCACCAGGACAATCGTTGGAGACCCAGTACTTC. Translated: CASSPGQSLETQYF.

The V call is TRBV5-5, the J call TRBJ2-1, with D possibly matching TRBD1 (6 bases). Germline loops: CDR1 SGHKS, CDR2 YYEKEE (reference sequence). The CDR3 runs to 12 residues. V dropped 6 bases and J dropped 10 bases, with 14 bases sitting between them. This CDR3 reads CASISTGREQFF. The CDR3 DNA follows: TGTGCCAGCATTTCGACAGGCCGGGAGCAGTTCTTC. Supplemented by reference TRBV5-5 and TRBJ2-1, the full variable domain reads DAGVTQSPTHLIKTRGQQVTLRCSPISGHKSVSWYQQVLGQGPQFIFQYYEKEERGRGNFPDRFSARQFPNYSSELNVNALLLGDSALYLCASISTGREQFFGPGTRLTVL.

This chain links TRBV5-1 with TRBJ1-2; D ambiguous. The CDR3 totals 12 residues. V was clipped by 0 bases and J by 7 bases, with 7 bases between them. Germline V gene lookup returns CDR1 SGHRS and CDR2 YFSETQ. The CDR3 sequence is CASSLGGAGYTF. The CDR3 nucleotides read TGCGCCAGCAGCTTGGGTGGTGCTGGCTACACCTTC.

V is TRBV7-8 and J is TRBJ2-1; TRBD2 might be the D (6 bases). The V gene's germline CDR1 is SGHVS and CDR2 FQNEAQ. The CDR3 is 15 residues long. The ends were cut back, 5 bases at V and 2 bases at J, with 13 bases in the middle. This CDR3 reads CASSELALPYNEQFF. CDR3 nucleotides: TGTGCCAGCAGCGAGCTAGCGCTGCCCTACAATGAGCAGTTCTTC.

The J gene is TRBJ1-3, the V gene TRBV28, with unresolved D. Germline CDR1 MDHEN, CDR2 SYDVKM. Between the trimmed V and J ends, which lost 8 bases and 0 bases, there was a span of 11 bases. The CDR3 has 14 residues. The CDR3 nucleotides are TGTGCCAGCGAAGACGGCTCCTCTGGAAACACCATATATTTT. As protein: CASEDGSSGNTIYF.

The V and J genes are TRBV6-5 and TRBJ1-1; D not certain. V lost 2 bases and J lost 8, with 9 bases in between. CDR1 is MNHEY and CDR2 is SVGAGI in the germline V gene. The CDR3 totals 12 residues. CDR3: CASSYRSSEAFF. CDR3 in DNA: TGTGCCAGCAGTTACAGGTCATCCGAAGCTTTCTTT.

The DNA of the CDR3 is TGTGCCAGCAGCCGAGAGGGGGGTCGCACTGAAGCTTTCTTT. Translated: CASSREGGRTEAFF. V usage is TRBV7-8 and J usage is TRBJ1-1; a weak D match, TRBD1 (6 bases). The CDR3 consists of 14 residues. Trimming took off 5 bases at V and 4 bases at J, with 14 bases between the two ends. Germline loops: CDR1 SGHVS, CDR2 FQNEAQ.

This clone was observed a single time. The rearrangement uses TRBV2 and TRBJ2-1; D unresolved. This CDR3 is 13 amino acids long. Germline V gene sequence: CDR1 SNHLY, CDR2 FYNNEI. Trimming shortened V by 5 bases and J by 3 bases, and 8 bases separated the two germline ends. In DNA form, the CDR3 reads TGTGCCAGCAGTATGGACCTCTACAATGAGCAGTTCTTC. Protein: CASSMDLYNEQFF.

The CDR3 DNA reads TGTGCCAGCAGCGTAGGGGGTAGGGTTGCCACCGGGGAGCTGTTTTTT. Encoded protein: CASSVGGRVATGELFF. The genes are TRBV9 and TRBJ2-2, with unresolved D. CDR3 length: 16 amino acids. V was cut by 0 bases and J by 4 bases, with 13 bases left in between. In germline, CDR1 is SGDLS, CDR2 YYNGEE.